This T cell receptor beta chain was captured in a study of pediatric ulcerative colitis. A word on this clone: The antigen is undetermined.

Libraries were prepared by immunoSEQ multiplex PCR; TCRdb keeps only in-frame clonotypes and omits some of them. The sample yields about 25,000 clones, roughly 74% seen once. Study results and caveats: Repertoires came from total lymphocyte DNA, not specific subsets.

CDR3 size: 16 residues. Trimming took 2 bases from V and 6 from J; bases not matched to a gene: 10. Germline V lookup: CDR1 MNHEY, CDR2 SVGAGI. During colonoscopy, one to two rectal pinch biopsies were collected. This receptor was identified in a boy between 10 and 17 years old with severe ulcerative colitis. The material sequenced was gut tissue. The chain combines TRBV6-5 with TRBJ2-1; 7 bases line up with TRBD2. CDR3 bases: TGTGCCAGCAGTTACGGGGGGGTACAGCGCGGCAATGAGCAGTTCTTC. Amino acid sequence: CASSYGGVQRGNEQFF.